Sequencing of this T cell receptor beta chain was carried out in a study of blood T cell repertoires in COVID-19. In the study overall: The United States, Italy and Spain supplied acute and convalescent COVID-19 samples. PBMCs, B-cell-depleted T cells, or T cells provided the cDNA or gDNA that made up the material.

Per the original data handling: Estimation of nucleated cell counts relied on the amplification of reference gene primers. TCRdb's copy holds only in-frame clones and misses some; the assay was immunoSEQ multiplex PCR. The V and J calls and clone size are taken from that table; D and trimming were inferred from the DNA. In the table there are about 110,000 clones, about 70% of which are singletons. The CDR3 has 15 residues. Germline V lookup: CDR1 SGHRS, CDR2 YFSETQ. With 2 bases removed from V and 0 bases from J, the gap between germline ends came to 9 bases. The TCR originated in a human donor with acute or convalescent COVID-19. The donor label of this sample is uncertain. Specimen: peripheral blood. This chain links TRBV5-1 with TRBJ1-3; perhaps TRBD1 as D (6 bases). CDR3 in DNA: TGCGCCAGCAGCTTCGGACAGAGCTCTGGAAACACCATATATTTT. This codes for CASSFGQSSGNTIYF.